The 9 T cell receptor beta chains reported below all come from one sample, sequenced in a study of read filtering for tumor transcriptome and immune sequencing. The library was built from roughly 400 ng RNA with molecular barcoded adaptors for alpha/delta and beta/gamma chains. One entry per CDR3 protein, called by TCRdb with MiXCR from the reads. The sample consists of roughly 61,000 distinct CDR3 sequences, 9% to 15% of them appearing once. Sequencing used a population of CD138-negative cells sorted from bone marrow. Every receptor here comes from a donor aged 40 or over with multiple myeloma.

This clonotype has ten or more counts. The rearrangement links TRBV7-9 to TRBJ1-3, with D uncertain. This CDR3 spans 16 amino acids. CDR1 and CDR2 from the germline V gene are SEHNR and FQNEAQ (reference sequence). Trimming removed 8 bases at V and 0 bases at J, with 17 bases between. In DNA, the CDR3 is TGTGCCAGCCTCCCAAGGAGCGGGGACTCTGGAAACACCATATATTTT. Its translation is CASLPRSGDSGNTIYF.

This clonotype was counted ten times or more. The chain employs TRBV12-3 or TRBV12-4 and TRBJ1-4, with no clear D. Trimming stripped 4 bases from V and 3 bases from J, with 9 bases between. The CDR3 loop spans 14 amino acids. In DNA form, the CDR3 reads TGTGCCAGCAGTTCAACCCCCGCTAATGAAAAACTGTTTTTT. Amino acid sequence: CASSSTPANEKLFF.

This clonotype was found a few times. This may be a read error: a much more frequent sequence differs by one nucleotide. This chain links TRBV10-3 with TRBJ1-2; 8 nucleotides match TRBD1. This CDR3 spans 15 amino acids. The germline V gene encodes CDR1 ENHRY and CDR2 SYGVKD. The chain's CDR3 is CAISESAGGLDGYAF. The CDR3 coding sequence is TGTGCCATCAGTGAGTCGGCAGGGGGCCTTGATGGCTACGCCTTC.

Regarding this clonotype: This could be a read error, since a much larger clone is one nucleotide away. The rearrangement joins TRBV18 to TRBJ2-7, with D hard to call. Germline V gene sequence: CDR1 KGHSH, CDR2 LQKENI. CDR3 length: 16 amino acids. The CDR3 DNA reads as TGTGCCAGCTCACCGAGACTGGCCATCAGTCCCTACGGGCAGTACTTC. Translating gives CASSPRLAISPYGQYF.

In this sample, this clonotype turned up a few times. Since a much larger clone is just one base distant, this may be a read error. This chain uses TRBV11-2 with TRBJ2-1; D may be TRBD1 or TRBD2 (5 bases each). CDR3 length: 12 amino acids. Trimming shortened V by 7 bases and J by 12 bases, and 16 bases separated the two germline ends. CDR1 and CDR2 (germline): SGHAT, FQNNGV. The CDR3 bases are TGTGCCAGCAACAGGTTGGAGGTTGGGCAGTTCTTC. Translated, it gives CASNRLEVGQFF. The full variable domain, completed using reference TRBV11-2 and TRBJ2-1, is EAGVAQSPRYKIIEKRQSVAFWCNPISGHATLYWYQQILGQGPKLLIQFQNNGVVDDSQLPKDRFSAERLKGVDSTLKIQPAKLEDSAVYLCASNRLEVGQFFGPGTRLTVL.

There are a few counts of this clonotype. An end of the junction does not agree with germline; a read error may underlie this. This chain uses TRBV7-9 with TRBJ2-1; D not resolved. Looked up from germline, CDR1 is SEHNR and CDR2 is FQNEAQ (reference sequence). The CDR3 is 11 residues long. CDR3 loop: CASRAYNGQFF. CDR3 nucleotides: TGTGCCAGCAGGGCCTACAATGGGCAGTTCTTC.

This clonotype was counted at least ten times. The chain links TRBV11-2 to TRBJ2-2; 9 bases map to TRBD1. CDR1 is SGHAT, CDR2 FQNNGV, per germline. With V trimmed by 2 bases and J by 5 bases, 9 bases remained unmatched. The CDR3 consists of 17 residues. The CDR3, as DNA: TGTGCCAGCAGCTTACGGTTAGGACAGGGGAGAACCGGGGAGCTGTTTTTT. It encodes CASSLRLGQGRTGELFF.

This clonotype was detected ten times or more. This rearrangement joins TRBV5-1 to TRBJ2-1, with a tentative D call TRBD1 (5 bases). The CDR3 sequence is 16 residues long. Per germline, CDR1 SGHRS and CDR2 YFSETQ. V dropped 0 bases and J dropped 4 bases, with 14 bases sitting between them. As DNA, the CDR3 is TGCGCCAGCAGCTTGGTTCAGGGTTTGCGGTACAATGAGCAGTTCTTC. It codes for CASSLVQGLRYNEQFF.

To note about this clonotype: One end of the junction fails to match germline, which may point to a read error. The chain employs TRBV29-1 and TRBJ1-4; TRBD1 agrees at 8 bases. This CDR3 spans 15 amino acids. In germline, CDR1 is SQVTM, CDR2 ANQGSEA. CDR3 loop: CSTTGTGENNGKLFF. CDR3 nucleotide sequence: TGCAGCACCACCGGGACAGGTGAAAATAATGGAAAACTGTTTTTT.